The 22 T cell receptor beta chains in this list originate from one sample, sequenced in a study of Ad26.COV2.S vaccination and SARS-CoV-2 variants. Treatment defined: 19 received Ad26.COV2.S at low or high dose, single or two shots; roughly 5 received placebo; per-sample allocation not given. Repertoires come from day 63 after the first vaccine or placebo injection. Profiled with immunoSEQ multiplex PCR; TCRdb holds only in-frame clones, not every one. Of about 350,000 clones listed, approximately 90% are singletons. Sample: peripheral blood, taken in a trial of Ad26.COV2.S vaccine versus placebo. These receptors all stem from a person aged 18-60 years who received the Ad26.COV2.S COVID-19 vaccine or a placebo.

The gene calls are TRBV27 and TRBJ2-5, with a weak D call TRBD2 (6 bases). V lost 0 bases to trimming and J lost 7 bases, with 15 bases between them. The CDR3 covers 15 residues. Germline CDR1 reads MNHEY; CDR2 reads SMNVEV (reference sequence). CDR3: CASSLSGTGVGTQYF. CDR3 nucleotides: TGTGCCAGCAGTTTATCCGGGACTGGCGTGGGGACCCAGTACTTC.

The chain is built from TRBV24-1 and TRBJ1-2, with D unresolved. Germline lookup yields CDR1 KGHDR and CDR2 SFDVKD. V dropped 4 bases and J dropped 2 bases, with 10 bases sitting between them. The CDR3 consists of 14 residues. CDR3 amino acids: CATSEEGINYGYTF. The CDR3 DNA follows: TGTGCCACCAGTGAGGAAGGGATAAACTATGGCTACACCTTC.

The chain has TRBV10-1 and TRBJ1-2; the match to TRBD1 covers 8 bases. The CDR3 contains 13 residues. Germline loops: CDR1 WNHNN, CDR2 SYGVQD (reference sequence). After removal of 2 bases from V and 4 bases from J, the junction contained 0 bases not matched to a gene. Here the CDR3 reads CASSETGGYGYTF. The CDR3 coding sequence is TGCGCCAGCAGTGAGACAGGGGGCTATGGCTACACCTTC.

This chain links TRBV19 with TRBJ1-5; 11 positions agree with TRBD1. Per the germline V gene, CDR1 is LNHDA and CDR2 is SQIVND (reference sequence). Germline trimming cut 4 bases from V and 0 bases from J; bases unmatched to any gene: 5. This CDR3 contains 17 residues. The CDR3 DNA is TGTGCCAGTAGTACCCGGACAGGGGGCTATAGCAATCAGCCCCAGCATTTT. Its translation: CASSTRTGGYSNQPQHF.

This chain uses TRBV6-1 with TRBJ2-5; D tentatively fits TRBD1 or TRBD2 (6 bases each). Germline CDR1 is MNHNS and CDR2 is SASEGT. Deletions cut 1 base from V and 4 bases from J, with 13 bases between. This CDR3 contains 15 residues. The CDR3 DNA follows: TGTGCCAGCAGTGAAGGAAGGGGGGCGGGAGAGACCCAGTACTTC. This gives the protein CASSEGRGAGETQYF.

The J gene is TRBJ1-3, the V gene TRBV7-2, with D possibly matching TRBD1 (6 bases). The germline V gene encodes CDR1 SGHTA and CDR2 FQGNSA. The CDR3 spans 15 residues. With 0 bases removed from V and 4 bases from J, the gap between germline ends came to 10 bases. The CDR3: CASSLAGTKGNTIYF. The CDR3 coding sequence is TGTGCCAGCAGCTTAGCCGGGACAAAAGGAAACACCATATATTTT.

The chain uses TRBV5-1 and TRBJ1-1; D is perhaps TRBD1 (5 bases). The CDR3 has 13 amino acids. Between the trimmed V and J ends, which lost 4 bases and 1 base, there was a span of 8 bases. Germline V gene sequence: CDR1 SGHRS, CDR2 YFSETQ. DNA of the CDR3: TGCGCCAGCAGCGCCCAGGGGAACACTGAAGCTTTCTTT. This translates into CASSAQGNTEAFF.

This sequence joins TRBV12-5 and TRBJ2-3; 8 positions agree with TRBD1. Trimming took 2 bases from V and 1 from J; bases not matched to a gene: 14. The CDR3 length is 19 residues. Germline-derived CDR1 and CDR2 are LGHNT and FRNRAP. CDR3 sequence (DNA): TGTGCTAGTGGTTTGAATACAGAGGACAGGGTATACGGCACAGATACGCAGTATTTT. This gives the protein CASGLNTEDRVYGTDTQYF.

The chain is built from TRBV2 and TRBJ2-4; possible D gene TRBD1, 6 bases. Germline-derived CDR1 and CDR2 are SNHLY and FYNNEI. V lost 8 bases and J 0 bases, leaving 17 bases between the germline ends. The CDR3 spans 16 residues. The CDR3 nucleotides read TGTGCCAGCCTACCCTCGGGACAACTAGCCAAAAACATTCAGTACTTC. Protein: CASLPSGQLAKNIQYF.

The rearrangement links TRBV11-1 to TRBJ1-1; a weak D match, TRBD1 (6 bases). This CDR3 is 15 amino acids long. Per the germline V gene, CDR1 is SGHAT and CDR2 is FQDESV (reference sequence). With 1 base removed from V and 3 bases from J, the gap between germline ends came to 12 bases. The CDR3 bases are TGTGCCAGCAGCTTAGAACAGGGAATCTACACTGAAGCTTTCTTT. It specifies CASSLEQGIYTEAFF.

This clone came up a few times. The V call is TRBV28, the J call TRBJ1-1; D remains unclear. Germline V lookup: CDR1 MDHEN, CDR2 SYDVKM. This CDR3 region has 11 residues. The V end was cut by 6 bases, the J end by 5 bases, with 7 bases between. The CDR3 nucleotides read TGTGCCAGCAGGTTGGATACTGAAGCTTTCTTT. Its translation is CASRLDTEAFF.

This chain uses TRBV5-1 with TRBJ1-1, with 9 bases fitting TRBD1. The CDR3 runs to 18 residues. Germline-derived CDR1 and CDR2 are SGHRS and YFSETQ. J gave up 4 bases and V 0 bases, and 13 bases lay outside the gene matches. The CDR3, as DNA: TGCGCCAGCAGCTTGGAGGGGGCGACAGGGGGAAGCGTCACTGAAGCTTTCTTT. Protein product: CASSLEGATGGSVTEAFF. Full variable domain (rest looked up from reference TRBV5-1 and TRBJ1-1): KAGVTQTPRYLIKTRGQQVTLSCSPISGHRSVSWYQQTPGQGLQFLFEYFSETQRNKGNFPGRFSGRQFSNSRSEMNVSTLELGDSALYLCASSLEGATGGSVTEAFFGQGTRLTVV.

The chain is built from TRBV6-6 and TRBJ1-2; no definite D call. This CDR3 has 13 amino acids. The V and J ends lost 7 bases and 3 bases respectively, with 12 bases between them. Germline V lookup: CDR1 MNHNY, CDR2 SVGAGI (reference sequence). The CDR3 DNA reads TGTGCCAGCACCCCCACCGGGGACTATGGCTACACCTTC. Protein product: CASTPTGDYGYTF.

The chain employs TRBV19 and TRBJ1-5; no firm D call. The germline V gene has CDR1 LNHDA and CDR2 SQIVND (reference sequence). V lost 6 bases and J lost 3, with 12 bases in between. The CDR3 length is 14 residues. CDR3 DNA: TGTGCCAGTAGCCATGGGTTCTCCAATCAGCCCCAGCATTTT. Protein: CASSHGFSNQPQHF.

The rearrangement uses TRBV2 and TRBJ2-5, with a tentative D call TRBD1 (6 bases). V gave up 7 bases and J gave up 1 base, with 13 bases separating them. Per germline, CDR1 SNHLY and CDR2 FYNNEI. The CDR3 contains 14 residues. The CDR3 spells CASKMGTIQETQYF. Here the CDR3 DNA reads TGTGCCAGCAAGATGGGGACAATCCAAGAGACCCAGTACTTC.

This chain uses TRBV11-3 with TRBJ2-3; D not certain. The CDR3 has 15 amino acids. Looked up from germline, CDR1 is SGHNT and CDR2 is YENEEA. The V and J ends lost 3 bases and 0 bases respectively, with 10 bases between them. The DNA for the CDR3 is TGTGCCAGCAGCTTCGGTCCCTCTAGCACAGATACGCAGTATTTT. The encoded protein is CASSFGPSSTDTQYF.

This clone was observed at least ten times. The gene calls are TRBV28 and TRBJ2-7, with 7 nucleotides matching TRBD1. The CDR3 has 17 residues. Germline lookup yields CDR1 MDHEN and CDR2 SYDVKM. The ends lost 4 bases at V and 2 bases at J; junction bases unmatched: 14. CDR3 nucleotides: TGTGCCAGCAGTTCCTTAATGACAGGGCTGAGCACCTACGAGCAGTACTTC. This translates into CASSSLMTGLSTYEQYF.

CDR3 sequence (DNA): TGCGCCAGCCGATTGACAGGGGGGCAAGAGACCCAGTACTTC. Encoded protein: CASRLTGGQETQYF. The chain recombines TRBV5-1 with TRBJ2-5; 9 bases match TRBD1. This CDR3 spans 14 amino acids. V lost 7 bases, J lost 2 bases, and 6 bases stayed unmatched. Germline values: CDR1 SGHRS, CDR2 YFSETQ. Looking up the rest from reference TRBV5-1 and TRBJ2-5 gives the full variable domain: KAGVTQTPRYLIKTRGQQVTLSCSPISGHRSVSWYQQTPGQGLQFLFEYFSETQRNKGNFPGRFSGRQFSNSRSEMNVSTLELGDSALYLCASRLTGGQETQYFGPGTRLLVL.

The genes are TRBV4-3 and TRBJ2-6; maybe TRBD2 (7 bases). V gave up 0 bases and J gave up 5 bases, with 11 bases separating them. CDR3 length equals 16 residues. Germline V gene lookup returns CDR1 LGHNA and CDR2 YSLEER. CDR3 bases: TGCGCCAGCAGCCAAGACTACGGGGGGCGGGCCAACGTCCTGACTTTC. It translates to CASSQDYGGRANVLTF.

This clone was detected only once. The chain employs TRBV7-4 and TRBJ1-6, with D unclear. The germline V gene encodes CDR1 SGHVT and CDR2 SQSDAQ. V was clipped by 5 bases and J by 4 bases, with 12 bases between them. The CDR3 consists of 15 residues. CDR3 region: CASSRPRQYNSPLHF. The CDR3 DNA sequence: TGTGCCAGCAGCCGGCCACGGCAGTATAATTCACCCCTCCACTTT.

The chain recombines TRBV7-9 with TRBJ2-7; 9 nucleotides match TRBD1. This CDR3 is 15 amino acids long. Germline-derived CDR1 and CDR2 are SEHNR and FQNEAQ (reference sequence). The V gene end was trimmed by 4 bases and the J gene end by 4 bases; junction bases not matched to a gene: 8. CDR3 region: CASSSSGQGVYEQYF. The CDR3 bases are TGTGCCAGCAGCTCATCGGGACAGGGTGTTTACGAGCAGTACTTC.

This clone was seen once. The CDR3 spells CASSVAGGPPNEQFF. In DNA form, the CDR3 reads TGTGCCAGCAGCGTAGCGGGGGGGCCTCCCAATGAGCAGTTCTTC. V gene TRBV9 combines with J gene TRBJ2-1; 8 positions match TRBD2. Germline V CDR1 and CDR2: SGDLS, YYNGEE. This CDR3 is 15 amino acids long. J lost 6 bases, V lost 0 bases, and 5 bases had no gene match.